This paragraph covers one TCR beta chain sequence. No antigen is known for it. The sample originates from a study of cytomegalovirus exposure and HLA in healthy donors. Germline V gene lookup returns CDR1 DFQATT and CDR2 SNEGSKA (reference sequence). There are 11 residues in the CDR3. Trimming took 5 bases from V and 2 from J, leaving 5 bases between them. Study-wide points: Sequencing likely caused a cluster of highly shared sequence variants.

PCR was performed using 60 Vbeta and 13 Jbeta primers. The protocol was immunoSEQ multiplex PCR, while the TCRdb copy is restricted to in-frame clones and leaves out a portion. There are around 87,000 clones in the sample; 81% occur only once, and approximately 1.1% lies in the top ten. This receptor was identified in a girl aged 2 to 9 in good health and CMV-seropositive. The sample consisted of PBMCs. The rearrangement joins TRBV20-1 to TRBJ2-3; D is unclear. The DNA of the CDR3 is TGCAGTGCTCTTCTCACAGATACGCAGTATTTT. It encodes CSALLTDTQYF.